The 10 T cell receptor beta chains below all came from one sample that was sequenced in a study of T cells in Graves' hyperthyroidism and ophthalmopathy. RNA transcripts gave rise to amplified TCR beta CDR3 regions. The HTBI primer set drove a first-round RT-PCR of the TCR CDR3. TCRdb itself ran the multiplex PCR reads through MiXCR, one entry per CDR3 protein. The sample has fewer than 850,000 distinct CDR3 sequences, around 16% seen once. Sequencing was performed on blood. The receptors come from a man aged 50-60 years with Graves' hyperthyroidism.

The V and J genes are TRBV7-6 and TRBJ1-5; D is unresolved. This CDR3 has 13 amino acids. The germline CDR1 and CDR2 sequences are SGHVS and FNYEAQ. V lost 2 bases to trimming and J lost 6 bases, with 8 bases between them. CDR3 nucleotide sequence: TGTGCCAGCAGCTTATATGAAAGTCAGCCCCAGCATTTT. Its protein product is CASSLYESQPQHF.

This chain links TRBV19 with TRBJ1-5, with D unclear. Trimming removed 3 bases at V and 7 bases at J, with 16 bases between. The CDR3 length is 15 residues. Germline V gene data show CDR1 as LNHDA and CDR2 as SQIVND (reference sequence). The CDR3 DNA sequence: TGTGCCAGTAGTATGCCTCAGGAGTTCAGGCAGCCCCAGCATTTT. Amino acids: CASSMPQEFRQPQHF.

This clonotype showed up just a few times. V is TRBV20-1 and J is TRBJ1-4; TRBD1 aligns across 9 bases. The J segment lost 8 bases and the V segment lost 4 bases, leaving 14 bases of the junction unmatched. This CDR3 is 16 amino acids long. CDR1 is DFQATT, CDR2 SNEGSKA, per germline (reference sequence). The CDR3 DNA reads as TGCAGTGCTACGCCCGACAGGGGGAACGAAGGGGAAAAACTGTTTTTT. Protein sequence: CSATPDRGNEGEKLFF.

This clonotype occurred a few times. This chain uses TRBV5-5 with TRBJ2-3; weak D call: TRBD1 (5 bases). This CDR3 is 15 amino acids long. CDR1 SGHKS and CDR2 YYEKEE come from the germline V gene (reference sequence). V lost 0 bases to trimming and J lost 0 bases, with 8 bases between them. CDR3: CASSLEGPSTDTQYF. The CDR3, as DNA: TGTGCCAGCAGCTTGGAGGGGCCTAGCACAGATACGCAGTATTTT.

The gene calls are TRBV7-2 and TRBJ1-6; maybe TRBD1 (5 bases). The length of the CDR3 is 16 residues. Germline V gene data show CDR1 as SGHTA and CDR2 as FQGNSA. Trimming took off 2 bases at V and 8 bases at J, with 16 bases between the two ends. CDR3 in DNA: TGTGCCAGCAGCTTATACGGACTGGGGCCCGATTCACCCCTCCACTTT. Amino acid sequence: CASSLYGLGPDSPLHF.

The chain employs TRBV19 and TRBJ1-5; no clear D gene. The V gene lost 11 bases and the J gene lost 2 bases, with 10 bases spanning the gap. The CDR3 contains 12 residues. Germline-derived CDR1 and CDR2 are LNHDA and SQIVND (reference sequence). CDR3 nucleotide sequence: TGTGCCGCCCGAAGAGGCAATCAGCCCCAGCATTTT. It is translated as CAARRGNQPQHF.

On this clonotype itself: It may be a read error: a sequence one base away is much more abundant. This chain connects TRBV19 to TRBJ1-3, with D unresolved. CDR3 length: 14 amino acids. Looked up from germline, CDR1 is LNHDA and CDR2 is SQIVND (reference sequence). Deletions cut 5 bases from V and 4 bases from J, with 12 bases between. The CDR3 DNA is TGTGCCAGTAGTCCCGCCGCGCTCGGAAACACCATATATTTT. This gives the protein CASSPAALGNTIYF.

Ten or more counts support this clonotype. The rearrangement links TRBV5-1 to TRBJ1-1; 7 nucleotides align to TRBD1. CDR1 is SGHRS, CDR2 YFSETQ, per germline. Trimming removed 0 bases from V and 5 bases from J; junction bases left unmatched: 4. The CDR3 consists of 14 residues. The CDR3 sequence is CASSLGTGTTEAFF. In DNA, the CDR3 is TGCGCCAGCAGCTTGGGGACAGGAACGACTGAAGCTTTCTTT.

This clonotype was seen at least ten times. The chain joins TRBV5-1 to TRBJ2-3, with TRBD2 matching 10 bases. The CDR3 totals 16 residues. Germline V gene sequence: CDR1 SGHRS, CDR2 YFSETQ. The ends lost 1 base at V and 4 bases at J; junction bases unmatched: 6. The DNA for the CDR3 is TGCGCCAGCAGCTTGCCTAGCGGGAGTACGGCAGATACGCAGTATTTT. As protein: CASSLPSGSTADTQYF. Filled out from reference TRBV5-1 and TRBJ2-3, the complete variable domain reads KAGVTQTPRYLIKTRGQQVTLSCSPISGHRSVSWYQQTPGQGLQFLFEYFSETQRNKGNFPGRFSGRQFSNSRSEMNVSTLELGDSALYLCASSLPSGSTADTQYFGPGTRLTVL.

Many counts were recorded for this clonotype. The V and J genes are TRBV11-2 and TRBJ2-2, with TRBD1 matching 9 bases. Germline CDR1 reads SGHAT; CDR2 reads FQNNGV. The CDR3 is made up of 17 amino acids. Losses at the gene ends were 5 bases for V and 1 base for J; bases not matched to a gene: 8. The CDR3 region is CASSTHAGQGNTGELFF. The CDR3 coding sequence is TGTGCCAGCAGCACCCATGCGGGACAGGGGAACACCGGGGAGCTGTTTTTT.